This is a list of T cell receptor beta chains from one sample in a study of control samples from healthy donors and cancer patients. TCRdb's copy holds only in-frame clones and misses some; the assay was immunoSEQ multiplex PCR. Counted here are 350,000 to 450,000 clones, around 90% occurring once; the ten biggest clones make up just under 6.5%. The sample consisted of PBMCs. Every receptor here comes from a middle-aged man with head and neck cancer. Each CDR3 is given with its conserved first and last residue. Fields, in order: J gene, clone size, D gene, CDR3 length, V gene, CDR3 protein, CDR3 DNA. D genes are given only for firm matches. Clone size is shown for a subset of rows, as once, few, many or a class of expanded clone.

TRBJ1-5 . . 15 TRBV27 CASSLRDPGYQPQHF TGTGCCAGCAGTTTACGGGACCCGGGCTATCAGCCCCAGCATTTT
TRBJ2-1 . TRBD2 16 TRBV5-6 CASSLFRLAKYNEQFF TGTGCCAGCAGCTTGTTTCGACTAGCGAAATACAATGAGCAGTTCTTC
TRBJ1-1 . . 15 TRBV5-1 CASSFGVSSNTEAFF TGCGCCAGCAGCTTTGGTGTCAGCTCGAACACTGAAGCTTTCTTT
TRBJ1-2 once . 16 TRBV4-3 CASSQDVGQADYGYTF TGCGCCAGCAGCCAAGATGTGGGGCAGGCTGACTATGGCTACACCTTC
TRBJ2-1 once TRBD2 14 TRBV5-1 CASRGLAGDNEQFF TGCGCCAGCAGGGGACTAGCGGGGGACAATGAGCAGTTCTTC
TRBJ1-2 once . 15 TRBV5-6 CASSSRDTRNYGYTF TGTGCCAGCAGCTCGCGAGACACGCGGAACTATGGCTACACCTTC
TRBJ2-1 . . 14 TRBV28 CASRGLSGSNEQFF TGTGCCAGCAGGGGACTTTCTGGGTCCAATGAGCAGTTCTTC
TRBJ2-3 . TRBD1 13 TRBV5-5 CASSPGTGNTQYF TGTGCCAGCAGCCCAGGGACAGGGAATACGCAGTATTTT
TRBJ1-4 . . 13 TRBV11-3 CASSRGFNEKLFF TGTGCCAGCAGCCGTGGTTTTAATGAAAAACTGTTTTTT
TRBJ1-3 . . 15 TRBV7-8 CASSATAFSGNTIYF TGTGCCAGCAGCGCGACAGCCTTCTCTGGAAACACCATATATTTT
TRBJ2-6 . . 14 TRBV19 CASSYPPGANVLTF TGTGCCAGTAGTTACCCCCCGGGGGCCAACGTCCTGACTTTC
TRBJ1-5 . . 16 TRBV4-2 CASSRSGQTSNQPQHF TGTGCCAGCAGCCGATCCGGACAGACGAGCAATCAGCCCCAGCATTTT
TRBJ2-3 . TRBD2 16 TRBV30 CAWGGPGGRAGDTQYF TGTGCCTGGGGTGGCCCGGGCGGGAGGGCCGGAGATACGCAGTATTTT
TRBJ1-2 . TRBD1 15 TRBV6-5 CASSSDQGVNRGYTF TGTGCCAGCAGTTCCGACCAGGGGGTCAACCGTGGCTACACCTTC
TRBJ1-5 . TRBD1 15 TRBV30 CAWRDQGQGNQPQHF TGTGCCTGGAGAGACCAGGGACAGGGCAATCAGCCCCAGCATTTT
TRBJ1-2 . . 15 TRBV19 CASSVSALRNYGYTF TGTGCCAGTAGTGTATCAGCCCTAAGAAACTATGGCTACACCTTC
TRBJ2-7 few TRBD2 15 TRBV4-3 CASSQFRRGGGEQYF TGCGCCAGCAGCCAATTTAGGCGCGGGGGAGGGGAGCAGTACTTC
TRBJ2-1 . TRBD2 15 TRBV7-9 CASSLGRGIYNEQFF TGTGCCAGCAGCTTAGGGCGGGGGATCTACAATGAGCAGTTCTTC
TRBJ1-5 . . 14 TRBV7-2 CASSFWDSNQPQHF TGTGCCAGCAGCTTCTGGGATAGCAATCAGCCCCAGCATTTT
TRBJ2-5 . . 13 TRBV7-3 CASSFGAGETQYF TGTGCCAGCAGCTTTGGCGCGGGGGAGACCCAGTACTTC
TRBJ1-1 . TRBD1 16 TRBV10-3 CAILSTGGARDTEAFF TGTGCCATCCTTTCAACAGGGGGCGCGCGGGACACTGAAGCTTTCTTT
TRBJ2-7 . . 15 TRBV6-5 CASSSGTSGLYEQYF TGTGCCAGCAGTTCAGGGACTTCTGGGTTATACGAGCAGTACTTC
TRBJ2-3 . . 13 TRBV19 CASSFGTLDTQYF TGTGCCAGTAGTTTCGGGACACTAGATACGCAGTATTTT
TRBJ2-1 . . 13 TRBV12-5 CASGFAADNEQFF TGTGCTAGTGGTTTTGCGGCAGACAATGAGCAGTTCTTC
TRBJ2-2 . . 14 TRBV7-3 CASSQNPATGELFF TGTGCCAGCAGTCAGAATCCCGCCACCGGGGAGCTGTTTTTT
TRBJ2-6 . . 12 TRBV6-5 CATFSGANVLTF TGTGCCACCTTCTCTGGGGCCAACGTCCTGACTTTC
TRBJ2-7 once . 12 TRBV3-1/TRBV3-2 CASSPPAGEQYF TGTGCCAGCAGCCCCCCCGCGGGAGAGCAGTACTTC
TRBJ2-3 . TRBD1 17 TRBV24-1 CATSDLRDRSSTDTQYF TGTGCCACCAGTGATCTCCGGGACAGGAGTAGCACAGATACGCAGTATTTT
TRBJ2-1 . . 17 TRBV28 CASSPVEGPRSYNEQFF TGTGCCAGCAGTCCGGTGGAGGGACCCCGCTCCTACAATGAGCAGTTCTTC
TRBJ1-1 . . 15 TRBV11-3 CASSLGSGWDTEAFF TGTGCCAGCAGCTTAGGGTCAGGTTGGGACACTGAAGCTTTCTTT
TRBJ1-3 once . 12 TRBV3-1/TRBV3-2 CASSPGENTIYF TGTGCCAGCAGCCCAGGGGAAAACACCATATATTTT
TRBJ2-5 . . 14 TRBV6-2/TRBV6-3 CASSYEGGRETQYF TGTGCCAGCAGTTACGAGGGGGGGAGGGAGACCCAGTACTTC
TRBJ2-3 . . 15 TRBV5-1 CASSFSGGTTDTQYF TGCGCCAGCAGCTTTTCGGGGGGCACCACAGATACGCAGTATTTT
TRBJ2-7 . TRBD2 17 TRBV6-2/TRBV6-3 CASSYGVGGGPAYQQYF TGTGCCAGCAGTTATGGTGTCGGCGGGGGGCCTGCTTACCAGCAGTACTTC
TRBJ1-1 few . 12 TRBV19 CASSKENTEAFF TGTGCCAGTAGTAAAGAGAACACTGAAGCTTTCTTT
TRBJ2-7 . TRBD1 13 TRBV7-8 CASSRTGGYEQYF TGTGCCAGCAGCCGGACAGGGGGCTACGAGCAGTACTTC
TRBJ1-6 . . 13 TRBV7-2 CASGSSYNSPLHF TGTGCCAGCGGATCCTCCTATAATTCACCCCTCCACTTT
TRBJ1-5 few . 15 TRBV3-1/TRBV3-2 CASSQDPGSSQPQHF TGTGCCAGCAGCCAAGATCCGGGCAGCTCTCAGCCCCAGCATTTT
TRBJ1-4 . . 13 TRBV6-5 CASRGATNEKLFF TGTGCCAGCCGGGGGGCAACTAATGAAAAACTGTTTTTT
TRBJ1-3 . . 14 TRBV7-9 CASSLEGQGATIYF TGTGCCAGCAGCTTAGAGGGTCAGGGTGCCACCATATATTTT
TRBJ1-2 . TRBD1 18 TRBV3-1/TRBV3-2 CASSQGGPGQGASYGYTF TGTGCCAGCAGCCAAGGCGGGCCGGGACAGGGGGCCAGCTATGGCTACACCTTC
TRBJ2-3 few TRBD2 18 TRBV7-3 CASSLWATSSASTDTQYF TGTGCCAGCAGCTTGTGGGCGACTAGCTCGGCTAGCACAGATACGCAGTATTTT